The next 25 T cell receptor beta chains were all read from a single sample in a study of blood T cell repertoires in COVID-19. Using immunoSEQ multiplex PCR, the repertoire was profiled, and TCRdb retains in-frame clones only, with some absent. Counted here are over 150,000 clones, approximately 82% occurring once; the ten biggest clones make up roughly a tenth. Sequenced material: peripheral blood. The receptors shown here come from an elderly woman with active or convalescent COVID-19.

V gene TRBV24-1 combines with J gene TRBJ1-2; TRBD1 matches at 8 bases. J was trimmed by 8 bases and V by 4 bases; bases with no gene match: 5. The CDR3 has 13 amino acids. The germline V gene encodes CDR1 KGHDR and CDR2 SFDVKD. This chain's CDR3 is CATSEQGVHGYTF. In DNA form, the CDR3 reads TGTGCCACCAGTGAACAGGGGGTGCACGGCTACACCTTC.

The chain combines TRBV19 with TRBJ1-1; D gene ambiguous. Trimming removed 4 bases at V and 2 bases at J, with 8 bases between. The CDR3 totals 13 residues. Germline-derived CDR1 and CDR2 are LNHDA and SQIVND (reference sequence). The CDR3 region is CASSTSSNTEAFF. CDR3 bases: TGTGCCAGTAGTACCTCCAGTAACACTGAAGCTTTCTTT.

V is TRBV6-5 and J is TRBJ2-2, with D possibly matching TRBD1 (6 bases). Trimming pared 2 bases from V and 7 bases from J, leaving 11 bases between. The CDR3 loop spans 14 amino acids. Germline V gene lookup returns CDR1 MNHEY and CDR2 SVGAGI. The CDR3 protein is CASSYLAGVGELFF. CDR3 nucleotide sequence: TGTGCCAGCAGTTACCTGGCAGGGGTCGGGGAGCTGTTTTTT.

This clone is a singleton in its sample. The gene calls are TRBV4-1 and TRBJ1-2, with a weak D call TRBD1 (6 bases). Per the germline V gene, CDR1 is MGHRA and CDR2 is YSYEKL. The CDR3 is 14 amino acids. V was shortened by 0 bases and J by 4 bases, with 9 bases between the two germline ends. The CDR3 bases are TGCGCCAGCAGCCAAGACCAGGGGCCCTATGGCTACACCTTC. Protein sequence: CASSQDQGPYGYTF.

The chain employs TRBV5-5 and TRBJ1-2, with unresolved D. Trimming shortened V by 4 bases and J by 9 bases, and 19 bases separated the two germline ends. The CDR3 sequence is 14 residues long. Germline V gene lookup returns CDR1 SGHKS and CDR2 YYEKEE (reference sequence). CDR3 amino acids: CASSETRTGRSYTF. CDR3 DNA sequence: TGTGCCAGCAGCGAAACACGGACTGGCCGGAGCTACACCTTC.

CDR3 coding DNA: TGTGCCATCAGTGAGGGACTAGCCAATGAGCAGTTCTTC. It translates to CAISEGLANEQFF. The gene calls are TRBV10-3 and TRBJ2-1; 8 nucleotides agree with TRBD2. V trimming: 2 bases; J trimming: 6 bases; junction bases outside the gene matches: 0. The CDR3 has 13 residues. CDR1 and CDR2 (germline): ENHRY, SYGVKD.

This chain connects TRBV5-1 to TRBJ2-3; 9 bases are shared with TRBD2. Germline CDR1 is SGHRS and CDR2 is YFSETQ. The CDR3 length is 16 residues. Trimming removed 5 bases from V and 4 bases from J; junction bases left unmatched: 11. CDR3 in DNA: TGCGCCAGCAGAGTTGGCGGGAGGGCCGTTGCAGATACGCAGTATTTT. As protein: CASRVGGRAVADTQYF.

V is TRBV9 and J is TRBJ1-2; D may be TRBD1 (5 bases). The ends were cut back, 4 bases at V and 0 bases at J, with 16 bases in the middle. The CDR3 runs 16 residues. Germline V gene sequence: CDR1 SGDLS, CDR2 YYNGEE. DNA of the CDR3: TGTGCCAGCAGCCCATCGACAGACCTTACTAACTATGGCTACACCTTC. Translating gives CASSPSTDLTNYGYTF.

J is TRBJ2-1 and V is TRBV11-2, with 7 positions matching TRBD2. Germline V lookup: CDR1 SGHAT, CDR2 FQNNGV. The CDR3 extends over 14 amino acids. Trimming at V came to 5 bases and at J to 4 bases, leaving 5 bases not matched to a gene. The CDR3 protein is CASSISGKYNEQFF. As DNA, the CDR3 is TGTGCCAGCAGCATAAGCGGGAAGTACAATGAGCAGTTCTTC.

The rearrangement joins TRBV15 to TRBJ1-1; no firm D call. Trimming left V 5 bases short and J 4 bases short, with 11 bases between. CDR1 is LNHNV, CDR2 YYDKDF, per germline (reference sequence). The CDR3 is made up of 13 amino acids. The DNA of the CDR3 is TGTGCCACCAGCCCCCGGGAAGGCACTGAAGCTTTCTTT. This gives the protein CATSPREGTEAFF.

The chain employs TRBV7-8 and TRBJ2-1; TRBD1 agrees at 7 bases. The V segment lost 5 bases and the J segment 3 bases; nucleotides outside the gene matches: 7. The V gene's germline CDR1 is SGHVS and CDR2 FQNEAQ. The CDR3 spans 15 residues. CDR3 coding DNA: TGTGCCAGCAGCGGTACCTGGACAGGCTACAATGAGCAGTTCTTC. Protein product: CASSGTWTGYNEQFF. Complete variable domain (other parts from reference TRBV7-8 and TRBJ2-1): GAGVSQSPRYKVAKRGQDVALRCDPISGHVSLFWYQQALGQGPEFLTYFQNEAQLDKSGLPSDRFFAERPEGSVSTLKIQRTQQEDSAVYLCASSGTWTGYNEQFFGPGTRLTVL.

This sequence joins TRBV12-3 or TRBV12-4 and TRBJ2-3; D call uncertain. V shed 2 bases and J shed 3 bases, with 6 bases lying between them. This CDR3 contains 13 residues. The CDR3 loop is CASSLPYTDTQYF. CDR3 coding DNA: TGTGCCAGCAGTTTACCTTATACAGATACGCAGTATTTT.

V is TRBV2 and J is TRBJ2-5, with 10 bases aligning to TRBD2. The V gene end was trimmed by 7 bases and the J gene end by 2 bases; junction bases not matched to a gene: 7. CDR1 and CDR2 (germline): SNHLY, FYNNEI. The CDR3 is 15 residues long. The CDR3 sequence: CASTPLAGNQETQYF. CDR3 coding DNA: TGTGCCAGCACCCCACTAGCGGGAAATCAAGAGACCCAGTACTTC. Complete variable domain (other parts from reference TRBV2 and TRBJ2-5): EPEVTQTPSHQVTQMGQEVILRCVPISNHLYFYWYRQILGQKVEFLVSFYNNEISEKSEIFDDQFSVERPDGSNFTLKIRSTKLEDSAMYFCASTPLAGNQETQYFGPGTRLLVL.

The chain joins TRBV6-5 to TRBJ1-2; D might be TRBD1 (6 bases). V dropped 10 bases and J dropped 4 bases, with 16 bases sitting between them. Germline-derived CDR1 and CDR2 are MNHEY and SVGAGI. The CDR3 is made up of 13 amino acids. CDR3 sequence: CATSLGGAYGYTF. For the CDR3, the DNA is TGTGCCACCTCCCTTGGGGGCGCCTATGGCTACACCTTC.

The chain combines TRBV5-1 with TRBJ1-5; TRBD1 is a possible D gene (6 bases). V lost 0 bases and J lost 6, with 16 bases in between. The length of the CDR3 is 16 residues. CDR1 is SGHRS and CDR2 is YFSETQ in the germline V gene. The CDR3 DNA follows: TGCGCCAGCAGCTTGGATGGGGAGGGGGTCGGTCAGCCCCAGCATTTT. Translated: CASSLDGEGVGQPQHF.

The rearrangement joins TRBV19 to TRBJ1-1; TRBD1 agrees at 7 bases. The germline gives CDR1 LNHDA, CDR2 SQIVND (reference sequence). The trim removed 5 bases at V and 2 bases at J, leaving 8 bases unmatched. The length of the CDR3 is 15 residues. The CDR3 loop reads CASSHIGTANTEAFF. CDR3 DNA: TGTGCCAGTAGTCACATCGGGACAGCTAACACTGAAGCTTTCTTT.

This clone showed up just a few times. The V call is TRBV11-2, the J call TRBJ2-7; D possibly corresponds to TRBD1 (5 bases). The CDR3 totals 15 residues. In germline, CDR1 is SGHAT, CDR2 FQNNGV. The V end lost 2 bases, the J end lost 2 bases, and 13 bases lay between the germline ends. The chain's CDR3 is CASSLQRTSPYEQYF. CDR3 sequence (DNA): TGTGCCAGCAGCTTACAACGGACAAGCCCCTACGAGCAGTACTTC.

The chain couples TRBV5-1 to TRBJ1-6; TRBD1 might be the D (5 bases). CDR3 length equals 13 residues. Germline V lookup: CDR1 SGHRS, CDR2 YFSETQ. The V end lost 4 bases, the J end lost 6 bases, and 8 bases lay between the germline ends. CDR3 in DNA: TGCGCCAGCAGCCTTGACAGTAATTCACCCCTCCACTTT. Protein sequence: CASSLDSNSPLHF. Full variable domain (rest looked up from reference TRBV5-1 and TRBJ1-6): KAGVTQTPRYLIKTRGQQVTLSCSPISGHRSVSWYQQTPGQGLQFLFEYFSETQRNKGNFPGRFSGRQFSNSRSEMNVSTLELGDSALYLCASSLDSNSPLHFGNGTRLTVT.

In DNA, the CDR3 is TGTGCCAGCAGCTCCACAGGGACGGGCGGTAATTCACCCCTCCACTTT. Translation: CASSSTGTGGNSPLHF. The J gene is TRBJ1-6, the V gene TRBV27; D may be TRBD1 (6 bases). The V end lost 6 bases, the J end lost 6 bases, and 18 bases lay between the germline ends. Germline V gene data show CDR1 as MNHEY and CDR2 as SMNVEV (reference sequence). This CDR3 has 16 residues.

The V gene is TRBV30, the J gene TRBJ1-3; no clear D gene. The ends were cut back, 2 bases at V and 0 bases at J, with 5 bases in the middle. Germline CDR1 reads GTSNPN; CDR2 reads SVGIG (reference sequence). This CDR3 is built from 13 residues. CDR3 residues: CAWSSGSGNTIYF. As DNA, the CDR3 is TGTGCCTGGAGTAGCGGCTCTGGAAACACCATATATTTT.

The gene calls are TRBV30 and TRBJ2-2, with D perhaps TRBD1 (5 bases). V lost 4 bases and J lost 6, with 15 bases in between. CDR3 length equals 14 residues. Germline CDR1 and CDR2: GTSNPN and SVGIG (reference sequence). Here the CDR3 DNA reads TGTGCCTGGAACCCACAGGCGTTAGCCGGGGAGCTGTTTTTT. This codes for CAWNPQALAGELFF.

Written as DNA, the CDR3 is TGTGCCAGCAGTTTCGGTAGAGCTTTCAATCAGCCCCAGCATTTT. Residues: CASSFGRAFNQPQHF. The chain uses TRBV6-6 and TRBJ1-5, with D unclear. The CDR3 has 15 amino acids. Germline values: CDR1 MNHNY, CDR2 SVGAGI (reference sequence). V was trimmed by 4 bases and J by 3 bases, leaving 13 bases between them.

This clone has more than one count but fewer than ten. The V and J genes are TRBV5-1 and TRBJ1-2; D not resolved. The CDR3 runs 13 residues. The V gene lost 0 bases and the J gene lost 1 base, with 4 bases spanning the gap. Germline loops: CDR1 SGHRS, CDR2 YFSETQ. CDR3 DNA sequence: TGCGCCAGCAGCTTGGACAGTAACTATGGCTACACCTTC. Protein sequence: CASSLDSNYGYTF. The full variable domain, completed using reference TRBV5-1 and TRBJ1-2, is KAGVTQTPRYLIKTRGQQVTLSCSPISGHRSVSWYQQTPGQGLQFLFEYFSETQRNKGNFPGRFSGRQFSNSRSEMNVSTLELGDSALYLCASSLDSNYGYTFGSGTRLTVV.

CDR3 protein: CASSTRTSGVEQFF. CDR3 in DNA: TGTGCCAGCAGCACCAGGACTAGCGGGGTTGAGCAGTTCTTC. This chain connects TRBV5-4 to TRBJ2-1, with TRBD2 matching over 12 bases. V shed 4 bases and J 9 bases; nucleotides not matched to a gene: 5. Germline V lookup: CDR1 SGHNT, CDR2 YYREEE (reference sequence). The CDR3 spans 14 residues.

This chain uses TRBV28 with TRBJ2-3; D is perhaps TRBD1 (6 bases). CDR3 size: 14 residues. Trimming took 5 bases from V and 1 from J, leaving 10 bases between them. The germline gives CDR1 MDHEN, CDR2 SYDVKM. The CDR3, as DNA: TGTGCCAGCAGTGGGGGCTGGGGCACAGATACGCAGTATTTT. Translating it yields CASSGGWGTDTQYF.